This T cell receptor (beta chain) was sequenced during a study of tumor and adjacent non-tumor tissue in lung cancer. The template was RNA from unsorted bulk tissue. TCRbeta libraries were built with three rounds of nested PCR, modified from ARM-PCR. TCRdb reprocessed the multiplex PCR reads via MiXCR and lists one record per CDR3 protein. This table holds roughly 120,000 distinct CDR3 sequences, approximately 80% found once. The germline gives CDR1 SGHDT, CDR2 YYEEEE. The CDR3 spans 14 residues. A note on this clonotype: Relative to the germline gene, one junction end is altered; a read error may explain this.

The chain combines TRBV5-6 with TRBJ2-7, with D possibly being TRBD1 (5 bases). The sample consisted of lung tumor tissue. This TCR came from a man in his 70s with non-small cell lung cancer. The CDR3 reads CASSLGVDYYDQYF. The CDR3 bases are TGTGCCAGCAGCTTAGGGGTGGATTATTACGATCAGTACTTC.